Below, one T cell receptor beta chain is given with its context. Sequenced by immunoSEQ multiplex PCR; TCRdb stores in-frame clones only, minus some. The sample lists roughly 430,000 clones, roughly 90% occurring once. The CDR3 is 14 residues long. V was shortened by 7 bases and J by 6 bases, with 18 bases between the two germline ends. Germline-derived CDR1 and CDR2 are MNHEY and SMNVEV (reference sequence). The sample originates from a study of blood T cell repertoires in COVID-19. Enrolled through a virtual design, the participants were between about 18 and 100 years of age and came from 24 US areas.

The TCR originated in a woman aged 40 to 55 with acute COVID-19. Sequenced material: PBMCs or T cells enriched from blood (not recorded which). The chain recombines TRBV27 with TRBJ1-1; TRBD1 is a possible D gene (6 bases). The CDR3 region is CASTLAGGASEAFF. CDR3 bases: TGTGCCAGCACCCTGGCGGGGGGGGCCTCTGAAGCTTTCTTT.